Below are 21 T cell receptor beta chains sequenced from a single sample in a study of beta chain features in type 1 diabetes. Findings and limits, study-wide: Type 1 diabetes patients showed a moderate but significant shortening of TCRB CDR3s in all four CD4+ subsets.

Their antigens are not known. Sequencing targeted expressed TCRB transcripts, as all isolated RNA had been reverse transcribed. Assay used: immunoSEQ multiplex PCR; TCRdb lists only in-frame clones, some missing. The sample has more than 250,000 clones, around 21% seen once. The material sequenced was naive CD4+ T cells from blood. The source is a woman aged 40 to 49 with type 1 diabetes.

This clone was detected a few times. V is TRBV5-6 and J is TRBJ2-1; possibly TRBD1 for D (5 bases). The CDR3 loop spans 14 amino acids. V gave up 0 bases and J gave up 4 bases, with 8 bases separating them. Germline V gene lookup returns CDR1 SGHDT and CDR2 YYEEEE. The CDR3 loop reads CASSLGQLYNEQFF. The CDR3 DNA sequence: TGTGCCAGCAGCTTGGGACAGCTGTACAATGAGCAGTTCTTC. Combining the CDR3 with reference TRBV5-6 and TRBJ2-1 gives the whole variable domain DAGVTQSPTHLIKTRGQQVTLRCSPKSGHDTVSWYQQALGQGPQFIFQYYEEEERQRGNFPDRFSGHQFPNYSSELNVNALLLGDSALYLCASSLGQLYNEQFFGPGTRLTVL.

The table lists this clone with a few counts. V is TRBV7-3 and J is TRBJ1-2; TRBD1 aligns across 8 bases. Germline CDR1 reads SGHTA; CDR2 reads FQGTGA. The CDR3 extends over 13 amino acids. Trimming removed 5 bases from V and 5 bases from J; junction bases left unmatched: 4. CDR3 sequence (DNA): TGTGCCAGCAGCCAGGGGGCGCATTATGGCTACACCTTC. The encoded protein is CASSQGAHYGYTF.

Of note for this clone: Different DNA sequences within this sample yield the same CDR3. The chain is built from TRBV9 and TRBJ2-3; 8 bases match TRBD2. The germline CDR1 and CDR2 sequences are SGDLS and YYNGEE. CDR3 length: 15 residues. The trim removed 4 bases at V and 2 bases at J, leaving 6 bases unmatched. The CDR3 is CASSLSGGSTDTQYF. The CDR3 DNA reads as TGTGCCAGCAGCTTAAGCGGGGGATCCACAGATACGCAGTATTTT.

This clone turned up a few times. This chain connects TRBV29-1 to TRBJ2-1; possibly TRBD2 for D (5 bases). V was clipped by 4 bases and J by 1 base, with 11 bases between them. Germline loops: CDR1 SQVTM, CDR2 ANQGSEA. The CDR3 length is 14 residues. The CDR3: CSVANEGSYNEQFF. CDR3 DNA: TGCAGCGTTGCTAACGAGGGTTCCTACAATGAGCAGTTCTTC.

This clone showed up just a few times. The chain carries TRBV30 and TRBJ2-5; 9 bases agree with TRBD2. J lost 2 bases, V lost 7 bases, and 14 bases had no gene match. The CDR3 covers 16 residues. The germline V gene encodes CDR1 GTSNPN and CDR2 SVGIG (reference sequence). CDR3 sequence reads: CAFQLAGAPVQETQYF. In nucleotides, the CDR3 is TGTGCCTTCCAGTTAGCGGGAGCCCCCGTTCAAGAGACCCAGTACTTC.

This clone turned up a few times. V gene TRBV6-5 combines with J gene TRBJ2-7; the match to TRBD2 covers 11 bases. J gave up 1 base and V 2 bases, and 4 bases lay outside the gene matches. Per the germline V gene, CDR1 is MNHEY and CDR2 is SVGAGI. The CDR3 sequence is 16 residues long. CDR3: CASSYLGTSGSYEQYF. CDR3 sequence (DNA): TGTGCCAGCAGTTACCTAGGGACTAGCGGATCCTACGAGCAGTACTTC.

The chain carries TRBV14 and TRBJ2-5; no definite D call. CDR1 and CDR2 (germline): SGHDN, FVKESK. There are 11 residues in the CDR3. V lost 6 bases and J lost 6, with 8 bases in between. CDR3 sequence reads: CASSLSQTQYF. For the CDR3, the DNA is TGTGCCAGCAGTTTATCCCAGACCCAGTACTTC.

In its sample, this clone was seen a few times. The chain combines TRBV29-1 with TRBJ1-2; 7 bases map to TRBD1. V dropped 4 bases and J dropped 4; count of bases not matched to a gene: 6. The CDR3 loop spans 13 amino acids. Germline CDR1 is SQVTM and CDR2 is ANQGSEA. The CDR3 here is CSVGDRSIYGYTF. CDR3 nucleotide sequence: TGCAGCGTTGGGGACAGAAGTATCTATGGCTACACCTTC.

In this sample, this clone turned up a few times. The chain employs TRBV7-2 and TRBJ2-5, with D tentatively TRBD1 (5 bases). Germline V gives CDR1 SGHTA, CDR2 FQGNSA. Trimming cost V 1 base and J 2 bases, with 8 bases left between them. The CDR3 consists of 14 residues. CDR3 sequence: CASSLGTLQETQYF. The CDR3 nucleotides read TGTGCCAGCAGCTTAGGGACACTTCAAGAGACCCAGTACTTC.

This clone has only a few counts. The CDR3 region has the DNA TGTGCCATCAGTGAGGACCAGCAGAGACTCGAGCAGTACTTC. It encodes CAISEDQQRLEQYF. The rearrangement uses TRBV10-3 and TRBJ2-7; D unclear. In germline, CDR1 is ENHRY, CDR2 SYGVKD. V shed 2 bases and J shed 6 bases, with 14 bases lying between them. The CDR3 contains 14 residues.

The chain carries TRBV30 and TRBJ2-3; D gene ambiguous. Looked up from germline, CDR1 is GTSNPN and CDR2 is SVGIG (reference sequence). The CDR3 contains 14 residues. The V end was cut by 2 bases, the J end by 2 bases, with 11 bases between. CDR3 nucleotides: TGTGCCTGGAGTCCCCGCGGCTCCACAGATACGCAGTATTTT. Translating gives CAWSPRGSTDTQYF.

The rearrangement links TRBV5-1 to TRBJ2-5, with D possibly being TRBD1 (5 bases). Germline lookup yields CDR1 SGHRS and CDR2 YFSETQ. V dropped 5 bases and J dropped 1 base, with 9 bases sitting between them. CDR3 length: 13 residues. The CDR3 DNA is TGCGCCAGCAGTCCGGACACCCAAGAGACCCAGTACTTC. It translates to CASSPDTQETQYF.

The V call is TRBV7-9, the J call TRBJ2-3, with D uncertain. This CDR3 comprises 13 residues. V dropped 6 bases and J dropped 6 bases, with 13 bases sitting between them. CDR1 is SEHNR and CDR2 is FQNEAQ in the germline V gene (reference sequence). DNA of the CDR3: TGTGCCAGCAGGACATCCGGTGGGGATACGCAGTATTTT. It translates to CASRTSGGDTQYF.

This clone was detected a few times. This rearrangement joins TRBV7-9 to TRBJ2-3; TRBD2 might be the D (5 bases). Germline loops: CDR1 SEHNR, CDR2 FQNEAQ (reference sequence). Deletions cut 1 base from V and 6 bases from J, with 14 bases between. The CDR3 is 15 amino acids. The CDR3 protein is CASSLGGSWRDTQYF. The CDR3 region has the DNA TGTGCCAGCAGCTTAGGGGGTAGCTGGAGGGATACGCAGTATTTT.

This clone has just a few counts. Other nucleotide sequences in the sample specify the same CDR3. This chain links TRBV9 with TRBJ2-5, with D tentatively TRBD1 (5 bases). The germline V and J ends were trimmed by 0 bases and 2 bases, with 5 bases remaining between them. The CDR3 length is 13 residues. Germline CDR1 and CDR2: SGDLS and YYNGEE. CDR3 nucleotide sequence: TGTGCCAGCAGCGTAGCAGGGCAAGAGACCCAGTACTTC. Amino acid sequence: CASSVAGQETQYF.

The chain couples TRBV5-6 to TRBJ2-1, with 9 nucleotides matching TRBD1. V was pared by 5 bases and J by 8 bases, with 8 bases of the junction left unmatched. CDR1 is SGHDT, CDR2 YYEEEE, per germline. CDR3 length equals 14 residues. The CDR3 nucleotides read TGTGCCAGCAGGGACAGGGGCACAGGGGATGAGCAGTTCTTC. It specifies CASRDRGTGDEQFF. The full variable domain, with the rest looked up from reference TRBV5-6 and TRBJ2-1, is DAGVTQSPTHLIKTRGQQVTLRCSPKSGHDTVSWYQQALGQGPQFIFQYYEEEERQRGNFPDRFSGHQFPNYSSELNVNALLLGDSALYLCASRDRGTGDEQFFGPGTRLTVL.

The gene calls are TRBV27 and TRBJ2-5; 11 positions agree with TRBD1. CDR3 length equals 15 residues. The V gene end was trimmed by 4 bases and the J gene end by 2 bases; junction bases not matched to a gene: 3. In germline, CDR1 is MNHEY, CDR2 SMNVEV (reference sequence). The CDR3 DNA reads as TGTGCCAGCAGTTGGGACAGGGGGAAGCAAGAGACCCAGTACTTC. Translation: CASSWDRGKQETQYF.

As for this clone: The same CDR3 also results from other DNA sequences found in this sample. V gene TRBV7-9 combines with J gene TRBJ2-7, with D uncertain. The V end lost 3 bases, the J end lost 1 base, and 7 bases lay between the germline ends. This CDR3 is built from 13 residues. Germline assignment: CDR1 SEHNR and CDR2 FQNEAQ (reference sequence). In DNA, the CDR3 is TGTGCCAGCAGCTTGGCAGGATCCTACGAGCAGTACTTC. Residues: CASSLAGSYEQYF. Full variable domain (missing parts from reference TRBV7-9 and TRBJ2-7): DTGVSQNPRHKITKRGQNVTFRCDPISEHNRLYWYRQTLGQGPEFLTYFQNEAQLEKSRLLSDRFSAERPKGSFSTLEIQRTEQGDSAMYLCASSLAGSYEQYFGPGTRLTVT.

This clone appeared a few times. This chain connects TRBV7-3 to TRBJ2-1; the match to TRBD2 covers 9 bases. From germline, CDR1 is SGHTA and CDR2 FQGTGA. CDR3 length: 15 residues. With 5 bases clipped from V and 7 bases from J, the junction kept 9 bases outside the gene matches. The CDR3: CASSRMSGGSNEQFF. The CDR3 DNA is TGTGCCAGCAGCCGCATGAGCGGGGGGTCTAATGAGCAGTTCTTC. Variable domain in full (rest from reference TRBV7-3 and TRBJ2-1): GAGVSQTPSNKVTEKGKYVELRCDPISGHTALYWYRQSLGQGPEFLIYFQGTGAADDSGLPNDRFFAVRPEGSVSTLKIQRTERGDSAVYLCASSRMSGGSNEQFFGPGTRLTVL.

This chain joins TRBV30 and TRBJ1-4; 7 bases align to TRBD1. Losses at the gene ends were 5 bases for V and 7 bases for J; bases not matched to a gene: 10. Germline V gives CDR1 GTSNPN, CDR2 SVGIG (reference sequence). This CDR3 contains 14 residues. The CDR3 nucleotides read TGTGCCTGGGGACAGGTCAGCGTTGGTGAAAAACTGTTTTTT. Translated: CAWGQVSVGEKLFF.

The chain couples TRBV5-1 to TRBJ1-4; unclear D gene. Trimming took 5 bases from V and 8 from J, leaving 13 bases between them. From germline, CDR1 is SGHRS and CDR2 YFSETQ. This CDR3 comprises 13 residues. Here the CDR3 reads CASSELRGEKLFF. The DNA for the CDR3 is TGCGCCAGCAGTGAGCTAAGAGGCGAAAAACTGTTTTTT.